This TCR beta chain was found in a study of lymphopenia after photon versus proton radiotherapy. Study-wide results and caveats: Better survival with proton therapy was suggested as possible, not demonstrated. Oligoclonal CD8+ Temra expansion after nadir drove photon patients' diversity drop.

As regards this clone: No antigen is known for it.

Sequencing was performed with immunoSEQ multiplex PCR; in TCRdb, only in-frame clones are kept and a portion is missing. The sample has about 20,000 clones; roughly four fifths are singletons. V was clipped by 7 bases and J by 3 bases, with 18 bases between them. Per the germline V gene, CDR1 is MDHEN and CDR2 is SYDVKM. This CDR3 region has 15 residues. The V and J genes are TRBV28 and TRBJ1-1, with TRBD1 as a possible D gene (6 bases). Source: peripheral blood, taken from a patient treated with photon-based radiotherapy. This TCR came from a woman aged 50 to 65 with pancreatic cancer. The CDR3 protein is CASTGLDSDYTEAFF. The CDR3, as DNA: TGTGCCAGCACCGGACTGGACAGCGACTACACTGAAGCTTTCTTT. Supplemented by reference TRBV28 and TRBJ1-1, the full variable domain reads DVKVTQSSRYLVKRTGEKVFLECVQDMDHENMFWYRQDPGLGLRLIYFSYDVKMKEKGDIPEGYSVSREKKERFSLILESASTNQTSMYLCASTGLDSDYTEAFFGQGTRLTVV.